The sequence of this T cell receptor beta chain was determined in a study of T cell responses to AZD1222 COVID-19 vaccine. Points on this clone: As yet, its antigen is unknown.

Assay: immunoSEQ multiplex PCR; the TCRdb copy retains only in-frame clones and omits some. The data contain 90,000 to 150,000 clones, 80% to 90% of them seen just once; the ten biggest clones take up 2.4%. Study-level findings and limits: Donors were mostly white British, more females; clonal diversity possibly underestimated. Spike-specific TCR breadth and depth rose after two AZD1222 doses. Unmutated regions of variants are reportedly targeted by nearly half of spike-specific TCRs. Vaccine-associated CD4 TCRs ranged over spike, dominating at 160-218 and 743-854.

The length of the CDR3 is 15 residues. Germline V lookup: CDR1 MDHEN, CDR2 SYDVKM. Deletions cut 4 bases from V and 0 bases from J, with 10 bases between. The receptor was isolated from an adult in good health. Sequencing was performed on peripheral blood, taken on day 0 of AZD1222 vaccination. V gene TRBV28 combines with J gene TRBJ2-1; weak D call: TRBD2 (6 bases). CDR3 amino acids: CASSSASVSYNEQFF. The CDR3 nucleotides are TGTGCCAGCAGTTCGGCTAGCGTCTCCTACAATGAGCAGTTCTTC.